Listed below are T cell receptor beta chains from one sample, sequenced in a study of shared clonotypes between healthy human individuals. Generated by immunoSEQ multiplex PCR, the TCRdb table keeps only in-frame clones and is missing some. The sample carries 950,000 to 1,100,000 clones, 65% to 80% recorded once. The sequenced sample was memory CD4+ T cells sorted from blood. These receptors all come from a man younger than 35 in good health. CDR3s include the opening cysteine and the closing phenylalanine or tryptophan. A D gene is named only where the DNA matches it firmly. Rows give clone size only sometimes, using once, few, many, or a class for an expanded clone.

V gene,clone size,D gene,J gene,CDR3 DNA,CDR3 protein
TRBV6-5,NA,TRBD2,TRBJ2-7,TGTGCCAGCAGTCTTCTAGCGGGGAGCTCCTACGAGCAGTACTTC,CASSLLAGSSYEQYF
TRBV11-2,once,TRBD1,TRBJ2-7,TGTGCCAGCAGCTTGACACAGGGGGCCTACGAGCAGTACTTC,CASSLTQGAYEQYF
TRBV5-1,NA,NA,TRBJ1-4,TGCGCCAGCAGCTTGGGGGACAAGGGGCGAACCGAAAAACTGTTTTTT,CASSLGDKGRTEKLFF
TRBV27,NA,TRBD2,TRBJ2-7,TGTGCCAGCAGTTGGGCTAGCGGGCTCCCCGAGCAGTACTTC,CASSWASGLPEQYF
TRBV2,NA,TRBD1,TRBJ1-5,TGTGCCAGCAGTGATTGGGACAGGAATCAGCCCCAGCATTTT,CASSDWDRNQPQHF
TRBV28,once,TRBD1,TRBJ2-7,TGTGCCAGCAGTTTAAAACAGGGGGTCTACGAGCAGTACTTC,CASSLKQGVYEQYF
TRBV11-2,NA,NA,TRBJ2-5,TGTGCCAGCAGCTTCCAAAGGCTCCAAGAGACCCAGTACTTC,CASSFQRLQETQYF
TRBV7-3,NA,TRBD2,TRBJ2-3,TGTGCCAGCAGCGTTAGCGGGGGGGCCGTAGATACGCAGTATTTT,CASSVSGGAVDTQYF
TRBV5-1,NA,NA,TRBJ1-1,TGCGCCAGCAGCAACCCGAAAGGCTTGAACACTGAAGCTTTCTTT,CASSNPKGLNTEAFF
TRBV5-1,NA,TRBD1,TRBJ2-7,TGCGCCAGCAGCTCCGAGGTGACAGGGACATCAGGCGAGCAGTACTTC,CASSSEVTGTSGEQYF
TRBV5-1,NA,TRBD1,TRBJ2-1,TGCGCCAGCAGCTGGGGACAGATCTACAATGAGCAGTTCTTC,CASSWGQIYNEQFF
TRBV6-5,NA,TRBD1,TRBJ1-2,TGTGCCAGCAGCCCCAAGGGCAGGGGGCCGGAGGGCTACACCTTC,CASSPKGRGPEGYTF
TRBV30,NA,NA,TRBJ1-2,TGTGCCTGGAGTCCCGGACAGATAAACTATGGCTACACCTTC,CAWSPGQINYGYTF
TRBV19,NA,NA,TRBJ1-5,TGTGCCACTAAAGAAGCAGGGGACTATCAGCCCCAGCATTTT,CATKEAGDYQPQHF
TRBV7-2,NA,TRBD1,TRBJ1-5,TGTGCCAGCAGCCAGGGGGATGGCAATCAGCCCCAGCATTTT,CASSQGDGNQPQHF
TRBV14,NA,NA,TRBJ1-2,TGTGCCAGCAGCCAAGAGGGGCAGCCAATAAACTATGGCTACACCTTC,CASSQEGQPINYGYTF
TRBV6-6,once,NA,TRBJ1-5,TGTGCCACCTCGCCGCAGGCAACACAGCCCCAGCATTTT,CATSPQATQPQHF
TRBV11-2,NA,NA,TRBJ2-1,TGTGCCAGCAGCTTAGGGTTGGGAGTGAACAATGAGCAGTTCTTC,CASSLGLGVNNEQFF
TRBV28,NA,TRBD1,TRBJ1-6,TGTGCCAGCAGATCCACAGGGGGGAATTCACCCCTCCACTTT,CASRSTGGNSPLHF
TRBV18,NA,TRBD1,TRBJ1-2,TGTGCCAGCTCACTTGGACAGGGCCAGAACTATGGCTACACCTTC,CASSLGQGQNYGYTF
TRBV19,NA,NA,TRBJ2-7,TGTGCCAGTAGTATCGGGGGTCCCTCCTACGAGCAGTACTTC,CASSIGGPSYEQYF
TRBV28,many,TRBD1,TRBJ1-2,TGTGCCAGCAGTCGGGGGACAGCGAAAAACTATGGCTACACCTTC,CASSRGTAKNYGYTF
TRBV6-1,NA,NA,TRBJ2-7,TGTGCCAGCAGTGTACAGGGTGGCGAGCAGTACTTC,CASSVQGGEQYF
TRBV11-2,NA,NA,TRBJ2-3,TGTGCCAGCAGCTTAGGAGGTACGCAGTATTTT,CASSLGGTQYF
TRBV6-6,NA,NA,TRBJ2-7,TGTGCCAGCAGTTACGCACTATCTACCTACGAGCAGTACTTC,CASSYALSTYEQYF
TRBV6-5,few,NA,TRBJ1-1,TGTGCCAGCAGGAGGGGGGGGAACACTGAAGCTTTCTTT,CASRRGGNTEAFF
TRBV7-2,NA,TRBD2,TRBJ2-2,TGTGCCAGCAGCTTACTCGGGACTAGTTCCGGGGAGCTGTTTTTT,CASSLLGTSSGELFF
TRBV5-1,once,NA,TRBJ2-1,TGCGCCAGCAGCACGGAGGGCAGGGGGTTAGCGGACGGACCGAATGAGCAGTTCTTC,CASSTEGRGLADGPNEQFF
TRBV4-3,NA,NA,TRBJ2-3,TGCGCCAGCAGCCGAGGGGGGAGGTCTAGAGAGAAGACAGATACGCAGTATTTT,CASSRGGRSREKTDTQYF
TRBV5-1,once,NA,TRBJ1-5,TGCGCCAGCAGCTTGGGCGGCCAGAATCAGCCCCAGCATTTT,CASSLGGQNQPQHF
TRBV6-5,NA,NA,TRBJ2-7,TGTGCCAGCAGGGATTGGGACACCCAAGAGCAGTACTTC,CASRDWDTQEQYF
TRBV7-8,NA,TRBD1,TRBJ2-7,TGTGCCAGCAGCTTAGAGGGGGCAAGGGCTACGGGCGAGCAGTACTTC,CASSLEGARATGEQYF
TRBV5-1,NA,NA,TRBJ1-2,TGCGCCAGCAGCTTGGGGGATCTGTATGGCTACACCTTC,CASSLGDLYGYTF
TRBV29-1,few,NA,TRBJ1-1,TGCAGCGTTCGGTTACAGTCGAACACTGAAGCTTTCTTT,CSVRLQSNTEAFF
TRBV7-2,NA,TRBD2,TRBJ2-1,TGTGCCAGCAGCTTAGCGGCTAGCGGGAGTTACAATGAGCAGTTCTTC,CASSLAASGSYNEQFF
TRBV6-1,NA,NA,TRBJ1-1,TGTGCCATCCTCGTCCCACCAAACACTGAAGCTTTCTTT,CAILVPPNTEAFF
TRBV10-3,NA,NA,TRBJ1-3,TGTGCCATCAGTGGGGCCACGGCTGGGTATGGAAACACCATATATTTT,CAISGATAGYGNTIYF
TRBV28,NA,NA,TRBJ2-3,TGTGCCAGCAGTTTTAACAAACAGTTTGGTACGCAGTATTTT,CASSFNKQFGTQYF
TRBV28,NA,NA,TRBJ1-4,TGTGCCAGCAGTTCCCCCGGCCTTAAAAAACTGTTTTTT,CASSSPGLKKLFF
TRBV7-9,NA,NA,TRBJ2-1,TGTGCCAGCAGCTTGGAGCTAGCAACCAATGAGCAGTTCTTC,CASSLELATNEQFF
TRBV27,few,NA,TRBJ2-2,TGTGCCAGCCAATCTCAGTTTGGAATCACCGGGGAGCTGTTTTTT,CASQSQFGITGELFF
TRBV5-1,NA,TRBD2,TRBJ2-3,TGCGCCAGCAGCTCAAACGGACTAGCGGGAGGTGCCACGCAGTATTTT,CASSSNGLAGGATQYF
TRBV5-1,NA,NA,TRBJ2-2,TGCGCCAGCAGCTTTTGGTACACCGGGGAGCTGTTTTTT,CASSFWYTGELFF
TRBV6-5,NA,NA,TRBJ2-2,TGTGCCAGCAGCATACTTAGGGACGGCGGGGAGCTGTTTTTT,CASSILRDGGELFF
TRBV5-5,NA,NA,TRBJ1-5,TGTGCCAGCAGCTTGGATGGGTGGAATCAGCCCCAGCATTTT,CASSLDGWNQPQHF
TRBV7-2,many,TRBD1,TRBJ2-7,TGTGCCAGCAGCCCCGGGACAGGGTCCTACGAGCAGTACTTC,CASSPGTGSYEQYF
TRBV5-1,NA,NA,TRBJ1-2,TGCGCCAGCAGCCTGACTAGCAACTATGGCTACACCTTC,CASSLTSNYGYTF
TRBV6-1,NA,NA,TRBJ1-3,TGTGCCAGCACGTTTGGGGAAAATGGAAACACCATATATTTT,CASTFGENGNTIYF
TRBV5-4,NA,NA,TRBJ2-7,TGTGCCAGCAGCTTCAGGACTTCCGAGCAGTACTTC,CASSFRTSEQYF
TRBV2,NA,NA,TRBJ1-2,TGTGCCAGCAGTGACCCGGACGGCTACTATGGCTACACCTTC,CASSDPDGYYGYTF
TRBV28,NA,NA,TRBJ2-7,TGTGCCAGCAGCCTACCTCCAGAGGAGCAGTACTTC,CASSLPPEEQYF
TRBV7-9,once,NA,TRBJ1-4,TGTGCCAGCAGCTTAGACTGGCAGATTGCAACTAATGAAAAACTGTTTTTT,CASSLDWQIATNEKLFF
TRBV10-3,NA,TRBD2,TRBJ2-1,TGTGCCATCAGTGAGTCGAGTAGCGGGGGGGTCCATGAGCAGTTCTTC,CAISESSSGGVHEQFF
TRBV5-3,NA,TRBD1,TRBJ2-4,TGTGCCAGAAGCTTGGATAGGGGGCGATTAGGAAACATTCAGTACTTC,CARSLDRGRLGNIQYF
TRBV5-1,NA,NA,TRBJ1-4,TGCGCCAGCAGCTTACGGATGGGGGCCAGCGGCAGTGCAACTAATGAAAAACTGTTTTTT,CASSLRMGASGSATNEKLFF